Sequencing of this T cell receptor beta chain was carried out in a study of cytomegalovirus exposure and HLA in healthy donors. Study in general: Early released data comprised tens of millions of unique TCRs from HLA-typed donors. Study conclusions and caveats: An analysis that was carried out later associated 16,951 TCR beta sequences with HLA alleles at 0.05 false discovery rate.

The PCR made use of 60 Vbeta and 13 Jbeta primers. Assay: immunoSEQ multiplex PCR; the TCRdb copy retains only in-frame clones and omits some. The sample contains 150,000 to 170,000 clones, 60% to 85% of which appear only once. Trimming cost V 3 bases and J 6 bases; bases outside gene matches: 3. This CDR3 region has 14 residues. The germline CDR1 and CDR2 sequences are SGHDT and YYEEEE. About this clone itself: The antigen is undetermined.

Sequenced sample: PBMCs. The chain combines TRBV5-6 with TRBJ2-2, with 9 bases fitting TRBD2. This TCR was recovered from a woman between 40 and 50 years old in good health and CMV-seronegative. CDR3 amino acids: CASSSGLAPGELFF. CDR3 nucleotide sequence: TGTGCCAGCAGCTCGGGACTAGCCCCCGGGGAGCTGTTTTTT.